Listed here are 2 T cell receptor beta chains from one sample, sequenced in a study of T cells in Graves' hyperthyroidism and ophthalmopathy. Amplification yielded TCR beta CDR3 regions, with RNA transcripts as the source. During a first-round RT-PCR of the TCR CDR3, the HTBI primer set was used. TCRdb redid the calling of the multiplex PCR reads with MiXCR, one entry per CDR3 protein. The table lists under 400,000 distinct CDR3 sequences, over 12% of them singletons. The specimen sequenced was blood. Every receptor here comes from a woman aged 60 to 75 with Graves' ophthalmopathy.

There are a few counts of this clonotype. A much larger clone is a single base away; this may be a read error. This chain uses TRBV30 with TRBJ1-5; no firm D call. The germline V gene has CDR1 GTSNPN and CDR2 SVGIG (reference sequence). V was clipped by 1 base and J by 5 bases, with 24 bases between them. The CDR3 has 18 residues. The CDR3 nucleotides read TGTGCCTGGAGTGACCGCGCAGGTAACCCGTCTAACGATCAGCCCCAGCATTTT. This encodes CAWSDRAGNPSNDQPQHF.

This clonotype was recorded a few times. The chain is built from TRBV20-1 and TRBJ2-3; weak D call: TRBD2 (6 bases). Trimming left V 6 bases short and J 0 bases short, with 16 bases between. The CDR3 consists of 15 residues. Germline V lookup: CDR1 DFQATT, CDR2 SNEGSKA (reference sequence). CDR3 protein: CSAPEEGLSTDTQYF. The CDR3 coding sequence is TGCAGTGCCCCGGAGGAGGGGCTAAGCACAGATACGCAGTATTTT.